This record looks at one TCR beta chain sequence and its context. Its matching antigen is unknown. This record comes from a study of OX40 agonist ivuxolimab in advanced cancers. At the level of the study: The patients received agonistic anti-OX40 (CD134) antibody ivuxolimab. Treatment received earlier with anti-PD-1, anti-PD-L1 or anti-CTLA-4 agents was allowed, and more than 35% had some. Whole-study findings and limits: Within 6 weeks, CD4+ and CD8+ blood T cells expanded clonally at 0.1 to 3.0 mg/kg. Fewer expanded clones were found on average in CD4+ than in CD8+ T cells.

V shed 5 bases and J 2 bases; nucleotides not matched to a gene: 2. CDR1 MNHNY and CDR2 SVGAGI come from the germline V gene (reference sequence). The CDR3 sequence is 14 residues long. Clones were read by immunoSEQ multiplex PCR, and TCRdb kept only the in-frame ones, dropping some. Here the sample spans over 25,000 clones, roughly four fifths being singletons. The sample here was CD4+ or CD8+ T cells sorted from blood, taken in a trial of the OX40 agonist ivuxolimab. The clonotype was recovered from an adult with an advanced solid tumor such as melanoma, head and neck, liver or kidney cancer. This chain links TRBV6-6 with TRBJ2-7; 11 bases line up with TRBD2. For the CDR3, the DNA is TGTGCCAGCAGTCCACTAGCGGGAGCCTACGAGCAGTACTTC. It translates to CASSPLAGAYEQYF.